Sequencing of this TCR beta chain was carried out in a study of cytomegalovirus exposure and HLA in healthy donors. Study-wide findings and caveats: Being productive about 87% or about 30% of the time was typical of most TCR beta V segments in an earlier analysis. Follow-up analysis found HLA locus-dependent TCR association rates, highest for DRB1 and lowest for HLA-C. Confirmation in vitro established that a few CMV-associated chains were specific for CMV antigens. An Asian-associated ancestry cluster reportedly showed fewer N-insertions than the roughly 670-donor mean in a later analysis.

The study ran its PCR with 60 Vbeta and 13 Jbeta primers. This table comes from immunoSEQ multiplex PCR, and its TCRdb copy is limited to in-frame clones, with some not included. Among 150,000 to 200,000 clones listed, roughly four fifths were seen once. Note on this clone: As yet, its antigen is unknown.

The CDR3 covers 14 residues. With 4 bases clipped from V and 4 bases from J, the junction kept 7 bases outside the gene matches. CDR1 is MNHEY and CDR2 is SMNVEV in the germline V gene (reference sequence). What was sequenced was PBMCs. This chain uses TRBV27 with TRBJ2-7, with 7 nucleotides matching TRBD2. This clonotype was sampled from a woman aged 18-29 years in good health and CMV-seronegative. DNA for the CDR3: TGTGCCAGCAGTTCCTCCGGGAGGATTTACGAGCAGTACTTC. Translated: CASSSSGRIYEQYF.